This T cell receptor (beta chain) came from a study of graft-versus-host responses after intestinal transplantation. Findings of the study overall: Present in recipient marrow, GvH clones included some that appeared first in ileum or blood.

With respect to this clone: Its antigen is not known.

This CDR3 spans 16 amino acids. The V gene end was trimmed by 4 bases and the J gene end by 2 bases; junction bases not matched to a gene: 8. Germline V gives CDR1 SGHDT, CDR2 YYEEEE. The assay was immunoSEQ multiplex PCR, and TCRdb's table has in-frame clones only and misses some. The sample has about 80,000 clones; around nine tenths are singletons. V and J are TRBV5-6 and TRBJ2-3, with TRBD1 matching over 9 bases. The sample here was unstimulated CD4+ T cells sorted from spleen or lymph node cells, taken before intestinal transplant. The clonotype originates from a human donor who received an intestinal transplant. The CDR3 coding sequence is TGTGCCAGCAGCACGGTGGGGGACAGGGCCACAGATACGCAGTATTTT. Protein product: CASSTVGDRATDTQYF. Together with reference TRBV5-6 and TRBJ2-3, the CDR3 gives the full variable domain: DAGVTQSPTHLIKTRGQQVTLRCSPKSGHDTVSWYQQALGQGPQFIFQYYEEEERQRGNFPDRFSGHQFPNYSSELNVNALLLGDSALYLCASSTVGDRATDTQYFGPGTRLTVL.